The next 6 T cell receptor beta chains were all read from a single sample in a study of T cell responses to AZD1222 COVID-19 vaccine. Produced via immunoSEQ multiplex PCR; TCRdb's table is partial and in-frame only. Of about 150,000 clones listed, approximately 90% are singletons. The material sequenced was peripheral blood, taken on day 0 of AZD1222 vaccination. Receptor source: an adult in good health.

This clone appeared a single time. This chain connects TRBV7-9 to TRBJ2-7; weak D call: TRBD2 (5 bases). In germline, CDR1 is SEHNR, CDR2 FQNEAQ (reference sequence). Between the trimmed V and J ends, which lost 4 bases and 2 bases, there was a span of 9 bases. The CDR3 covers 13 residues. CDR3 sequence: CASSSGETYEQYF. The CDR3 coding sequence is TGTGCCAGCAGCTCCGGGGAGACCTACGAGCAGTACTTC.

J is TRBJ1-5 and V is TRBV6-5; tentatively, D is TRBD1 (6 bases). Germline lookup yields CDR1 MNHEY and CDR2 SVGAGI. The germline V and J ends were trimmed by 3 bases and 2 bases, with 11 bases remaining between them. The CDR3 extends over 15 amino acids. The CDR3 region is CASSYSGQRNQPQHF. CDR3 bases: TGTGCCAGCAGTTATAGCGGACAGCGCAATCAGCCCCAGCATTTT.

The chain recombines TRBV4-1 with TRBJ1-6; 7 nucleotides line up with TRBD1. In germline, CDR1 is MGHRA, CDR2 YSYEKL. Trimming at V came to 4 bases and at J to 5 bases, leaving 5 bases not matched to a gene. The CDR3 contains 15 residues. The CDR3 DNA reads as TGCGCCAGCAGCCCTGGGACAGCTGATAATTCACCCCTCCACTTT. The encoded protein is CASSPGTADNSPLHF.

The chain is built from TRBV28 and TRBJ2-7, with D possibly matching TRBD2 (5 bases). The CDR3 has 12 amino acids. Trimming cost V 5 bases and J 7 bases, with 12 bases left between them. Germline loops: CDR1 MDHEN, CDR2 SYDVKM. In nucleotides, the CDR3 is TGTGCCAGCAGTCGGGATTTTGGGGAGCAGTACTTC. It encodes CASSRDFGEQYF.

The chain couples TRBV5-1 to TRBJ1-1; no clear D gene. CDR3 length: 14 amino acids. V gave up 2 bases and J gave up 3 bases, with 11 bases separating them. Germline V CDR1 and CDR2: SGHRS, YFSETQ. The CDR3: CASSFEARDTEAFF. Here the CDR3 DNA reads TGCGCCAGCAGCTTTGAAGCTCGGGACACTGAAGCTTTCTTT.

This clone showed up just a few times. The J gene is TRBJ2-7, the V gene TRBV27; no clear D gene. The length of the CDR3 is 14 residues. The ends were cut back, 0 bases at V and 1 base at J, with 7 bases in the middle. CDR1 is MNHEY, CDR2 SMNVEV, per germline (reference sequence). CDR3 residues: CASSLSSGSYEQYF. The CDR3 nucleotides read TGTGCCAGCAGTTTATCGTCTGGTTCCTACGAGCAGTACTTC.